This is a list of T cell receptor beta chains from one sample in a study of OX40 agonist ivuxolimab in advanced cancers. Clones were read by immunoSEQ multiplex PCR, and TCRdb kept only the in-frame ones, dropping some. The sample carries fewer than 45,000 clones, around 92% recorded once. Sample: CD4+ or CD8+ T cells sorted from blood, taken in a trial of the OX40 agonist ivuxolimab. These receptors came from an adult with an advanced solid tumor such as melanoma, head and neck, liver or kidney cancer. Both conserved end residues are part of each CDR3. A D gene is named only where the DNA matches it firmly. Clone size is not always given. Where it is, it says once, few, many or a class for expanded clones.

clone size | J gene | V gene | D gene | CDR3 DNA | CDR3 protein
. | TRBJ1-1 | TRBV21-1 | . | TGTGCCAGCAGCAAAGACGAGGACAGAAAAGCTGAAGCTTTCTTT | CASSKDEDRKAEAFF
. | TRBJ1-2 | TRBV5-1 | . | TGCGCCAGCAGCTTTAATACCGGGTCGGCTGGCTACACCTTC | CASSFNTGSAGYTF
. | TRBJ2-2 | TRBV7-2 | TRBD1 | TGTGCCAGCAGCTTCCGGACAGGGGGTGGCACCGGGGAGCTGTTTTTT | CASSFRTGGGTGELFF
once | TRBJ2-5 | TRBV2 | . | TGTGCCAGCAGTGTTGGACAGACCGAGGTGGAGACCCAGTACTTC | CASSVGQTEVETQYF
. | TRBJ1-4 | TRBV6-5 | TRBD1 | TGTGCCAGCAGTAATACAGGGGGTGAAAAACTGTTTTTT | CASSNTGGEKLFF
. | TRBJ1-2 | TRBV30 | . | TGTGCCTGGAGTGTACTCTACTCTGGACGGGGTGACACCTTC | CAWSVLYSGRGDTF
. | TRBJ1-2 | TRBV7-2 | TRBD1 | TGTGCCAGCAGGATAACAGGGGATAACTATGGCTACACCTTC | CASRITGDNYGYTF
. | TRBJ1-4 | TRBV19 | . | TGTGCCAGTATGCCGGTCGGGGGGCTTGAAAAACTGTTTTTT | CASMPVGGLEKLFF
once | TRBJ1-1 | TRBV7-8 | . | TGTGCCAGCAGCAAAGACGGCAGGGGTTTGACTGAAGCTTTCTTT | CASSKDGRGLTEAFF
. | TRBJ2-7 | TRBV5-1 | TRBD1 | TGCGCCAGCAGCAGGGACAGGGCCTACGAGCAGTACTTC | CASSRDRAYEQYF
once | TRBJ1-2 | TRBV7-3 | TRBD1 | TGTGCCAGCAGCTCTCTGATACAGGGGAAGGGCTACACCTTC | CASSSLIQGKGYTF
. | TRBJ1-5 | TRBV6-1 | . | TGTGCCAGCAGTGAATGGTCAGGGTATCAGCCCCAGCATTTT | CASSEWSGYQPQHF
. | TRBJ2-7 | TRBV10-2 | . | TGCGCCACGTCGGGGCAGAAATACGAGCAGTACTTC | CATSGQKYEQYF
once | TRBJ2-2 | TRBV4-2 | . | TGTGCCAGCAGCCAAGAGAGCGCGAACACCGGGGAGCTGTTTTTT | CASSQESANTGELFF
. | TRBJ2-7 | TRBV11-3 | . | TGTGCCAGCAGCTTAGAATCGGCAGGGATGAGTGAGCAGTACTTC | CASSLESAGMSEQYF
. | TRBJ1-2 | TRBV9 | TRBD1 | TGTGCCAGCAGCGTAGCAGGGGGCGCGGGCTACACCTTC | CASSVAGGAGYTF
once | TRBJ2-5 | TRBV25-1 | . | TGTGCCAGCAGTGGGTGGTCGACCGCGCCAGAGACCCAGTACTTC | CASSGWSTAPETQYF
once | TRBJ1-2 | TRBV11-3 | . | TGTGCCAGCAGCTTAGACAGGGATAACTATGGCTACACCTTC | CASSLDRDNYGYTF
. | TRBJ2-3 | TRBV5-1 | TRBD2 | TGCGCCAGCAGCAACAGCGGGGGGCTGACAGATACGCAGTATTTT | CASSNSGGLTDTQYF
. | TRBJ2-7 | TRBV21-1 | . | TGTGCCAGCAGCAAAGTTGTCAGGGGGATCTCCTACGAGCAGTACTTC | CASSKVVRGISYEQYF
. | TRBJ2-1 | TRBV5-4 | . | TGTGCCAGCAGCGAGACAGGAGATTCCTACAATGAGCAGTTCTTC | CASSETGDSYNEQFF
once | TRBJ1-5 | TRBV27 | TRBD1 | TGTGCCAGCAGGCCGGGACAGGGTGGGTCGGGCAATCAGCCCCAGCATTTT | CASRPGQGGSGNQPQHF
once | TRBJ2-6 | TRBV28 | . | TGTGCCAGCAGTTTAGGCCTGACCTCTGGGGCCAACGTCCTGACTTTC | CASSLGLTSGANVLTF
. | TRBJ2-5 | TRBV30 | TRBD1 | TGTGCCTGGAGTCGCGGACAGGGGCCAGAGACCCAGTACTTC | CAWSRGQGPETQYF
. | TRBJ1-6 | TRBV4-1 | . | TGCGCCAGCAGCCTAGGCCTTTCCTATAATTCACCCCTCCACTTT | CASSLGLSYNSPLHF
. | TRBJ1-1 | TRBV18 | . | TGTGCCAGCTCACTGTCCGGGACGAACACTGAAGCTTTCTTT | CASSLSGTNTEAFF
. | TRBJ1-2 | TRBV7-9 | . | TGTGCCAGCAGCTCCGCGGACGTCGGACGGACTAACTATGGCTACACCTTC | CASSSADVGRTNYGYTF
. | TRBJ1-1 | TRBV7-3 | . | TGTGCCAGCAGCGAGACAGTGAACACTGAAGCTTTCTTT | CASSETVNTEAFF
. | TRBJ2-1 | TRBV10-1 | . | TGCGCCAGGACGGGGCAGAAGTACAATGAGCAGTTCTTC | CARTGQKYNEQFF
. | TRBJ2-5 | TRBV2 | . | TGTGCCAGGGGGGACTTACAAGAGACCCAGTACTTC | CARGDLQETQYF
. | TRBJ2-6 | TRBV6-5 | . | TGTGCCAGCAGCCGGGGGTCTGGGGCCAACGTCCTGACTTTC | CASSRGSGANVLTF